The 19 T cell receptor beta chains below all came from one sample that was sequenced in a study of blood T cell repertoires in COVID-19. Some clones are missing from TCRdb's copy, which holds only in-frame ones; the method was immunoSEQ multiplex PCR. The table lists 100,000 to 120,000 clones, 82% of them singletons. Specimen: peripheral blood. Source of these receptors: a woman in her fifties or sixties with acute or convalescent COVID-19.

This chain uses TRBV28 with TRBJ1-4; no clear D. The germline V gene encodes CDR1 MDHEN and CDR2 SYDVKM. This CDR3 comprises 16 residues. V lost 3 bases to trimming and J lost 0 bases, with 11 bases between them. This CDR3 reads CASSFGHSTTNEKLFF. CDR3 in DNA: TGTGCCAGCAGTTTTGGGCATTCGACAACTAATGAAAAACTGTTTTTT.

The chain joins TRBV7-9 to TRBJ1-2, with TRBD1 as a possible D gene (5 bases). The CDR3 is 14 residues long. The ends were cut back, 5 bases at V and 3 bases at J, with 13 bases in the middle. Per germline, CDR1 SEHNR and CDR2 FQNEAQ (reference sequence). The chain's CDR3 is CASSPQGRDYGYTF. The CDR3 DNA follows: TGTGCCAGCAGCCCGCAGGGTAGGGACTATGGCTACACCTTC.

The chain carries TRBV7-2 and TRBJ2-3; D unresolved. Germline V gene data show CDR1 as SGHTA and CDR2 as FQGNSA. Trimming shortened V by 1 base and J by 2 bases, and 7 bases separated the two germline ends. The CDR3 contains 14 residues. Here the CDR3 reads CASSLGSYTDTQYF. The CDR3 DNA sequence: TGTGCCAGCAGCTTAGGGTCCTACACAGATACGCAGTATTTT.

The rearrangement links TRBV15 to TRBJ1-3; tentative D call: TRBD1 (5 bases). V lost 0 bases, J lost 2 bases, and 8 bases lay in between. The CDR3 has 15 residues. From germline, CDR1 is LNHNV and CDR2 YYDKDF (reference sequence). The CDR3 spells CATSRDRGAGNTIYF. The CDR3 DNA follows: TGTGCCACCAGCAGAGATCGGGGGGCTGGAAACACCATATATTTT.

The rearrangement links TRBV12-3 or TRBV12-4 to TRBJ1-5, with a weak D call TRBD1 (5 bases). CDR3 size: 13 residues. V dropped 6 bases and J dropped 12 bases, with 18 bases sitting between them. The CDR3 coding sequence is TGTGCCAGCAGCCCGACCCTGGAGGGACGCCAGCATTTT. Protein: CASSPTLEGRQHF.

The chain couples TRBV10-3 to TRBJ1-2; 8 bases line up with TRBD1. Trimming cost V 2 bases and J 5 bases; bases outside gene matches: 4. Germline assignment: CDR1 ENHRY and CDR2 SYGVKD. This CDR3 is built from 14 residues. CDR3 in DNA: TGTGCCATCAGTGAGGCGGGACAGGCTTATGGCTACACCTTC. Protein product: CAISEAGQAYGYTF.

CDR3: CASSPPVGYTEAFF. Written as DNA, the CDR3 is TGTGCCAGCAGTCCGCCAGTCGGGTACACTGAAGCTTTCTTT. The chain combines TRBV6-6 with TRBJ1-1; D not resolved. This CDR3 spans 14 amino acids. V shed 5 bases and J shed 3 bases, with 13 bases lying between them. Looked up from germline, CDR1 is MNHNY and CDR2 is SVGAGI (reference sequence).

V gene TRBV9 combines with J gene TRBJ2-3; maybe TRBD2 (6 bases). Trimming removed 0 bases from V and 4 bases from J, with 12 bases in between. The CDR3 runs 15 residues. The germline V gene has CDR1 SGDLS and CDR2 YYNGEE. In nucleotides, the CDR3 is TGTGCCAGCAGCGTAGCCGGCGGGGCAGCAGATACGCAGTATTTT. As protein: CASSVAGGAADTQYF.

The V gene is TRBV28, the J gene TRBJ1-2; 7 bases agree with TRBD1. Looked up from germline, CDR1 is MDHEN and CDR2 is SYDVKM. This CDR3 has 16 amino acids. V lost 5 bases, J lost 7 bases, and 16 bases stayed unmatched. The CDR3 DNA reads as TGTGCCAGCAGTCCCCAGGGGACAGCCCTCCTAGGTGGCTACACCTTC. Translation: CASSPQGTALLGGYTF.

This chain uses TRBV6-5 with TRBJ1-1, with 8 bases identical to TRBD1. The V gene end was trimmed by 2 bases and the J gene end by 8 bases; junction bases not matched to a gene: 10. The CDR3 sequence is 15 residues long. Germline V gene sequence: CDR1 MNHEY, CDR2 SVGAGI. The CDR3 region is CASSYAPTGGVEAFF. CDR3 nucleotide sequence: TGTGCCAGCAGTTACGCCCCCACAGGGGGGGTCGAAGCTTTCTTT.

This clone is a singleton in its sample. This chain uses TRBV7-6 with TRBJ2-5; TRBD2 aligns across 10 bases. Per germline, CDR1 SGHVS and CDR2 FNYEAQ. CDR3 length: 16 amino acids. V gave up 2 bases and J gave up 5 bases; unmatched junction bases: 8. CDR3 coding DNA: TGTGCCAGCAGCTTAAACCCAGCGGGGGGGCCGGAGACCCAGTACTTC. Translating it yields CASSLNPAGGPETQYF.

The table lists this clone with a count of one. CDR3 coding DNA: TGCGCCAGCAGCGTGGACAGGGGGCATGAAAAACTGTTTTTT. This sequence encodes CASSVDRGHEKLFF. This chain joins TRBV5-1 and TRBJ1-4; 11 bases map to TRBD1. The J segment lost 6 bases and the V segment lost 4 bases, leaving 2 bases of the junction unmatched. This CDR3 has 14 residues. Germline loops: CDR1 SGHRS, CDR2 YFSETQ. Using reference TRBV5-1 and TRBJ1-4 for the parts outside the CDR3, the full variable domain is KAGVTQTPRYLIKTRGQQVTLSCSPISGHRSVSWYQQTPGQGLQFLFEYFSETQRNKGNFPGRFSGRQFSNSRSEMNVSTLELGDSALYLCASSVDRGHEKLFFGSGTQLSVL.

The chain uses TRBV10-3 and TRBJ2-1; the D gene is possibly TRBD2 (6 bases). CDR3 length: 13 residues. Germline V CDR1 and CDR2: ENHRY, SYGVKD. V lost 7 bases to trimming and J lost 0 bases, with 7 bases between them. CDR3 DNA sequence: TGTGCCATCACGGAGGGCTCCTACAATGAGCAGTTCTTC. Protein sequence: CAITEGSYNEQFF.

The chain links TRBV9 to TRBJ2-7; a possible D gene is TRBD2 (6 bases). Looked up from germline, CDR1 is SGDLS and CDR2 is YYNGEE. The CDR3 consists of 14 residues. The ends were cut back, 3 bases at V and 5 bases at J, with 15 bases in the middle. The CDR3 spells CASSEGRLRDEQYF. In DNA form, the CDR3 reads TGTGCCAGCAGCGAAGGGAGGTTACGGGACGAGCAGTACTTC.

The rearrangement uses TRBV30 and TRBJ1-3, with D possibly TRBD1 on 5 matching bases. The CDR3 totals 11 residues. Germline CDR1 GTSNPN, CDR2 SVGIG (reference sequence). V lost 4 bases and J lost 12, with 13 bases in between. This CDR3 reads CAWTTGGGIYF. DNA of the CDR3: TGTGCCTGGACGACCGGGGGGGGCATATATTTT.

This sequence joins TRBV18 and TRBJ1-5; 9 bases fit TRBD1. With V trimmed by 8 bases and J by 2 bases, 10 bases remained unmatched. The CDR3 extends over 16 amino acids. CDR1 KGHSH and CDR2 LQKENI come from the germline V gene. CDR3 loop: CASPSTGGAGNQPQHF. Here the CDR3 DNA reads TGTGCCAGCCCATCAACAGGGGGCGCGGGCAATCAGCCCCAGCATTTT.

The J gene is TRBJ2-2, the V gene TRBV7-9; D possibly corresponds to TRBD1 (5 bases). Trimming stripped 5 bases from V and 1 base from J, with 11 bases between. This CDR3 has 15 residues. Germline lookup yields CDR1 SEHNR and CDR2 FQNEAQ (reference sequence). CDR3 in amino acids: CASSPPTGNTGELFF. The CDR3 DNA reads TGTGCCAGCAGCCCCCCAACAGGGAACACCGGGGAGCTGTTTTTT. The full variable domain, its missing parts supplied by reference TRBV7-9 and TRBJ2-2, is DTGVSQNPRHKITKRGQNVTFRCDPISEHNRLYWYRQTLGQGPEFLTYFQNEAQLEKSRLLSDRFSAERPKGSFSTLEIQRTEQGDSAMYLCASSPPTGNTGELFFGEGSRLTVL.

The chain joins TRBV21-1 to TRBJ1-1; the DNA was not compared with TRBD1, the D call given in the table. TRBV21-1 represents a pseudogene. CDR3 length: 16 amino acids. CDR3 protein: CASSKEGRGRYTEAFF. The CDR3 region has the DNA TGTGCCAGCAGCAAAGAGGGAAGGGGGCGATACACTGAAGCTTTCTTT.

The V gene is TRBV2, the J gene TRBJ1-1; 8 bases fit TRBD1. The CDR3 runs 14 residues. Germline CDR1 and CDR2: SNHLY and FYNNEI. V gave up 6 bases and J gave up 1 base; unmatched junction bases: 4. The CDR3, as DNA: TGTGCCAGCAGCGACAGGGGACGGAACACTGAAGCTTTCTTT. It yields the protein CASSDRGRNTEAFF.